This T cell receptor beta chain was identified in a study of blood T cell repertoires in COVID-19. At the level of the study: Collection of acute and convalescent COVID-19 samples took place in the United States, Italy and Spain.

Under the authors' procedure: By means of reference gene primer amplification, nucleated cell counts were estimated. Profiled with immunoSEQ multiplex PCR; TCRdb holds only in-frame clones, not every one. That table furnishes V, J and clone size, whereas the DNA furnished D and trimming. The profile covers fewer than 250,000 clones, with 89% appearing a single time and 4% to 5.5% taken by the ten largest. The V end was cut by 6 bases, the J end by 3 bases, with 4 bases between. This CDR3 spans 11 amino acids. CDR1 and CDR2 from the germline V gene are MNHEY and SMNVEV (reference sequence). Sequencing was done on a sample of peripheral blood. This sequence originates from a woman in her forties with acute or convalescent COVID-19. V gene TRBV27 combines with J gene TRBJ2-3; D not resolved. The CDR3 DNA reads as TGTGCCAGCAGACATACAGATACGCAGTATTTT. This translates into CASRHTDTQYF.